This TCR beta chain stems from a study of identical twins. General study points: Fewer insertions were carried by abundant cord blood beta clonotypes, but none was seen in memory repertoires. Excess sharing between twins was weaker in beta out-of-frame sequences. Modelling approaches yielded underestimates of out-of-frame TCR alpha sharing between monozygotic twins.

J was trimmed by 0 bases and V by 2 bases; bases with no gene match: 5. This CDR3 is built from 18 residues. The germline CDR1 and CDR2 sequences are LGHNA and YSLEER. Unique molecular identifiers were present on the cDNA, which also gained a universal primer site by template switching. MiXCR, run by TCRdb on the 5' RACE reads, gives a single entry per CDR3 protein. The table has 650,000 to 800,000 distinct CDR3 sequences, over 8.5% seen once. In this sample, this clonotype turned up many times. Its antigen remains unidentified. This sample also appeared in a second study, on yellow fever vaccine responses in identical twins.

The TCR originated in a woman between 18 and 29 years old in good health. The V and J genes are TRBV4-3 and TRBJ2-6, with 9 positions matching TRBD1. The sequenced sample consisted of PBMCs. This chain's CDR3 is CASSQQDRGYSGANVLTF. CDR3 DNA: TGCGCCAGCAGCCAACAGGACAGGGGATACTCTGGGGCCAACGTCCTGACTTTC.